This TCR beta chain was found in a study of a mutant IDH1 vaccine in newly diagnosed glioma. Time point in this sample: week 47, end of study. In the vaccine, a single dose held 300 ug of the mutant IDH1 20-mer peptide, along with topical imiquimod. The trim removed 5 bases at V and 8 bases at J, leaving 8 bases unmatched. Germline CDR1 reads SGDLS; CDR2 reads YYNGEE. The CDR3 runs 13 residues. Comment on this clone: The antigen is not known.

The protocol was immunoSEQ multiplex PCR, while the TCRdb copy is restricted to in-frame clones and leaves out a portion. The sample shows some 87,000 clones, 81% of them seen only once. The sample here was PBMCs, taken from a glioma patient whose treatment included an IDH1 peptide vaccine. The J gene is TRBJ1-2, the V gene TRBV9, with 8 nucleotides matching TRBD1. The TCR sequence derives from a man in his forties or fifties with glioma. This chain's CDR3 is CASSALHRGGYTF. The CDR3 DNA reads TGTGCCAGCAGTGCCCTGCACAGGGGGGGCTACACCTTC.